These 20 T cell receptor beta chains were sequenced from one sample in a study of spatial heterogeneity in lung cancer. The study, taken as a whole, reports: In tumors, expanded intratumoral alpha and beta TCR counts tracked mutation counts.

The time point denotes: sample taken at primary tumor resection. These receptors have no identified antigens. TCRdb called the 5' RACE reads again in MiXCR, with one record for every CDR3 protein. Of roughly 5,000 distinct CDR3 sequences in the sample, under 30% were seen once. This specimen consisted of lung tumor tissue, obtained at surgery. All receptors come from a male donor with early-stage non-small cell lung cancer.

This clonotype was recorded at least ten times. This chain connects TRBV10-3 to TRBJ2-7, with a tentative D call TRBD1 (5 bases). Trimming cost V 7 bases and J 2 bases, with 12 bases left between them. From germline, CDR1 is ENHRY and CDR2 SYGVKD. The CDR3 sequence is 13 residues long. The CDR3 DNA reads TGTGCCATCACCTCCGGACAAGCCTACGAGCAGTACTTC. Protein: CAITSGQAYEQYF.

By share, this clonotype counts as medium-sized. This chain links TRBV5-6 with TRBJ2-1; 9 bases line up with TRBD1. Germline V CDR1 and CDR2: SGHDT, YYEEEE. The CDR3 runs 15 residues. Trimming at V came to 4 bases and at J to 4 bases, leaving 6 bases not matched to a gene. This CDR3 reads CASSPGTGSYNEQFF. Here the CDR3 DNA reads TGTGCCAGCAGCCCCGGGACAGGGTCTTACAATGAGCAGTTCTTC.

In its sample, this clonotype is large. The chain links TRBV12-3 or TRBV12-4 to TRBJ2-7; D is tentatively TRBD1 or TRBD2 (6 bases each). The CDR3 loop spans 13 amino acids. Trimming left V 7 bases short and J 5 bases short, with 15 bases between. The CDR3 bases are TGTGCCAGCACCCTAGGGGGGATCAACGAGCAGTACTTC. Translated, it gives CASTLGGINEQYF.

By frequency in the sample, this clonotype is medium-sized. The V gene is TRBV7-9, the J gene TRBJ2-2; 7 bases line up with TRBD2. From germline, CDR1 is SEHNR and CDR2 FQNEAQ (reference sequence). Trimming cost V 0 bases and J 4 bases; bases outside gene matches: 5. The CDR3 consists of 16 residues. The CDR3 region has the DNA TGTGCCAGCAGCTTAGCGGGAGGGCCAAGCACCGGGGAGCTGTTTTTT. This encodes CASSLAGGPSTGELFF.

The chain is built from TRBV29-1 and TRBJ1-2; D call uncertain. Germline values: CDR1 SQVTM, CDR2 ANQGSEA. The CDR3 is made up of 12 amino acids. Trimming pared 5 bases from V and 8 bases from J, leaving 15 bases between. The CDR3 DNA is TGCAGCGTTCTTGACACCTACGGCGGCTACACCTTC. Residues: CSVLDTYGGYTF.

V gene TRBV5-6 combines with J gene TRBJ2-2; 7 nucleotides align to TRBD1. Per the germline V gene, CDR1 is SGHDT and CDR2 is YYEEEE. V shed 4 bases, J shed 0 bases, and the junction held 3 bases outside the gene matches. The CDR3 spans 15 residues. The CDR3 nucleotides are TGTGCCAGCAGCACCGGGACAGCGAACACCGGGGAGCTGTTTTTT. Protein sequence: CASSTGTANTGELFF.

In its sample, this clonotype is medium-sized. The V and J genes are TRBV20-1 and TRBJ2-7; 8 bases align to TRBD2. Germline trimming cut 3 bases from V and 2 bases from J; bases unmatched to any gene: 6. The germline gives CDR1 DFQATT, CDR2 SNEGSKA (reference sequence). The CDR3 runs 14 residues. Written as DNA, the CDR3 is TGCAGTGCTAGCAAGCGGGGGCTTCCCTACGAGCAGTACTTC. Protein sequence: CSASKRGLPYEQYF.

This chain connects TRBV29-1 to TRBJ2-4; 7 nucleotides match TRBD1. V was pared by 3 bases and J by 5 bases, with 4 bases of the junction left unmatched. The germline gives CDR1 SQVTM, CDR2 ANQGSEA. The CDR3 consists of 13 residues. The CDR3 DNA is TGCAGCGTTGACAAGGGGGCCGAAAACATTCAGTACTTC. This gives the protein CSVDKGAENIQYF.

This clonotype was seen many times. CDR3 nucleotide sequence: TGTGCCAGCAGCTTACGGGGACTAGCGGGCCACGGGGAGCTGTTTTTT. This translates into CASSLRGLAGHGELFF. This chain connects TRBV11-3 to TRBJ2-2, with TRBD2 identical over 12 bases. This CDR3 is 16 amino acids long. The V gene end was trimmed by 2 bases and the J gene end by 7 bases; junction bases not matched to a gene: 5. CDR1 is SGHNT and CDR2 is YENEEA in the germline V gene.

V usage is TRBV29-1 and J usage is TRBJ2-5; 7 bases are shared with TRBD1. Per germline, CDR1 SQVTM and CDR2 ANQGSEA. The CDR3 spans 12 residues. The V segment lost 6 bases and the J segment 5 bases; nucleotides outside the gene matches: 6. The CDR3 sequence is CSVRTGGETQYF. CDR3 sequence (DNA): TGCAGCGTGCGGACAGGCGGTGAGACCCAGTACTTC.

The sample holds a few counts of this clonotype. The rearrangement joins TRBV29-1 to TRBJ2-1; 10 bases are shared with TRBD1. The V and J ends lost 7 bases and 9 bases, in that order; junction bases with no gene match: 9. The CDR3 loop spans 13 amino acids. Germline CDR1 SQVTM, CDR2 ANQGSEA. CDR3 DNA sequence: TGCAGCGCGGGGACAGGGGATCATGGTGAGCAGTTCTTC. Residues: CSAGTGDHGEQFF.

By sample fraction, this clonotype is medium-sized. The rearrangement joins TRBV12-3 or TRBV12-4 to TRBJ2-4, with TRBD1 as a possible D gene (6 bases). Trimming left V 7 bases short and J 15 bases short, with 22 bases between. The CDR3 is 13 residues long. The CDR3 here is CASTPRWGLPRYF. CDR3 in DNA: TGTGCCAGCACCCCCCGTTGGGGGCTCCCTCGGTACTTC.

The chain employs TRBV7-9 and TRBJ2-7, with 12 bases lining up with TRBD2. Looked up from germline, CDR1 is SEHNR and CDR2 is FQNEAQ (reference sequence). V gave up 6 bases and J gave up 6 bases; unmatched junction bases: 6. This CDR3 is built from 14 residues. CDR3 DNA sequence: TGTGCCAGCAGTTCGCCGGGACTAGCGGGCGAGCAGTACTTC. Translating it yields CASSSPGLAGEQYF.

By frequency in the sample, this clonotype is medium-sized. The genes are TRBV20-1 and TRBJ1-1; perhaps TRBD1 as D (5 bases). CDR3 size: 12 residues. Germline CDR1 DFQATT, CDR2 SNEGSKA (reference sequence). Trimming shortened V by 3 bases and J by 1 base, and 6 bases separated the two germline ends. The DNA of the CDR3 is TGCAGTGCTAGGGGGCAGAACACTGAAGCTTTCTTT. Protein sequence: CSARGQNTEAFF.

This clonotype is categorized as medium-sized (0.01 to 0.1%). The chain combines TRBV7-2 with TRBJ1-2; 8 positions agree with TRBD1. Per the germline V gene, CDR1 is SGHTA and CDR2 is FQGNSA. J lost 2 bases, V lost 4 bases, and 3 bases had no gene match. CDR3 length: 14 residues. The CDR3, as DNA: TGTGCCAGCAGCTCCCGGACAGGGAACTATGGCTACACCTTC. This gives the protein CASSSRTGNYGYTF.

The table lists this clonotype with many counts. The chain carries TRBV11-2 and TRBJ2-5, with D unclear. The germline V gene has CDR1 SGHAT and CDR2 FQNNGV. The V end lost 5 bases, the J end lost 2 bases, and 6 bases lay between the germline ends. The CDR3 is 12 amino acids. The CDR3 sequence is CASSPSQETQYF. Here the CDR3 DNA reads TGTGCCAGCAGCCCCTCACAAGAGACCCAGTACTTC.

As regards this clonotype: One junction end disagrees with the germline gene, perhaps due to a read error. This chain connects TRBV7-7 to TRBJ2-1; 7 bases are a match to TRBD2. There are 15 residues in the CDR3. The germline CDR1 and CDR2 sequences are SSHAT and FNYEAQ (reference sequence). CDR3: CASSLLREAYNEQFF. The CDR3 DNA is TGTGCTAGCAGCTTACTACGGGAGGCCTACAATGAGCAGTTCTTC.

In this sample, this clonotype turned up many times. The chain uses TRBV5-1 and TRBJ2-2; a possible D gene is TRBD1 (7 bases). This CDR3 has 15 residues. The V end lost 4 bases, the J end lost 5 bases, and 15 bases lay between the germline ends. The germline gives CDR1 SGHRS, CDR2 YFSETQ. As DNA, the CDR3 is TGCGCCAGCAGCCTATGGACAGGAGGGACCGGGGAGCTGTTTTTT. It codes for CASSLWTGGTGELFF.

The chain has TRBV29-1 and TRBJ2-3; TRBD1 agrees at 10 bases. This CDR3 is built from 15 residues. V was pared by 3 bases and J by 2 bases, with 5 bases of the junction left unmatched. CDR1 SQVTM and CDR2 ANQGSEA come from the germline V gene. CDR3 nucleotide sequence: TGCAGCGTTGAGGACAGGGGGATTCACACAGATACGCAGTATTTT. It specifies CSVEDRGIHTDTQYF.

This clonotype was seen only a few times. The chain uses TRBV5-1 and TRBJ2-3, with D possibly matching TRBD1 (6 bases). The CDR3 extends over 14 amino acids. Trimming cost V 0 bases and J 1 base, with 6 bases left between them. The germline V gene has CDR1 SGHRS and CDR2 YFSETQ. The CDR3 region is CASSLDRGTDTQYF. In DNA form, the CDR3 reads TGCGCCAGCAGCTTGGACAGGGGCACAGATACGCAGTATTTT. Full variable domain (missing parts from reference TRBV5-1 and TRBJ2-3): KAGVTQTPRYLIKTRGQQVTLSCSPISGHRSVSWYQQTPGQGLQFLFEYFSETQRNKGNFPGRFSGRQFSNSRSEMNVSTLELGDSALYLCASSLDRGTDTQYFGPGTRLTVL.